This TCR beta chain was found in a study of blood T cell repertoires in COVID-19. Study-level background: The United States, Italy and Spain provided the acute and convalescent COVID-19 samples.

In the original workflow: Using reference gene primer amplification, nucleated cell counts were estimated. Method: immunoSEQ multiplex PCR; TCRdb's copy keeps in-frame clones and lacks some. V, J and clone size reflect that table, while D and trimming were determined from the DNA. The sample lists about 350,000 clones, more than 85% occurring once. V lost 1 base and J 0 bases, leaving 10 bases between the germline ends. The CDR3 has 16 residues. CDR1 and CDR2 from the germline V gene are KGHSH and LQKENI. In this sample, this clone turned up many times. This receptor was taken from a woman between 25 and 40 years old who had recovered from COVID-19. V gene TRBV18 combines with J gene TRBJ1-3; D is unclear. Sequencing was carried out using PBMCs or T cells enriched from blood (not recorded which). CDR3 amino acids: CASSPQTPNSGNTIYF. In DNA form, the CDR3 reads TGTGCCAGCTCACCACAAACTCCCAACTCTGGAAACACCATATATTTT.